This T cell receptor (beta chain) originates from a study of blood T cell repertoires in COVID-19 (dated by TCRdb to about 2020). As for the study more broadly: The collaborator samples originated in the United States, Italy and Spain and spanned the acute and convalescent phases of COVID-19. The prospective study material was composed of cDNA or gDNA derived from T cells, B-cell-depleted T cells, or PBMCs. Subjects who had been exposed to COVID-19, were actively infected with it, or had recovered from it provided the deeply sampled blood TCRbeta repertoires that made up the dataset. The repertoires were made available in a free public database intended to serve as a resource for research on the immune response to SARS-CoV-2. The samples were drawn from the first 160 participants of the ongoing ImmuneRACE study and from over a thousand subjects provided by 6 global collaborators. The sample metadata nearly always contained a de-identified subject ID, COVID-19 status, age in years and sex. Where available, HLA class I and class II types were obtained from metadata supplied by the sample provider rather than from assay-based typing. Overall results and qualifications from the work: The quantity of clinical and demographic metadata differed by source and by participant and was supplied without curation.

Participants in the prospective study were aged roughly 18 to 100 years, lived in about two dozen United States geographic areas, and enrolled through a virtual design. Cohort assignment in the prospective study relied on participant-reported clinical history from a screening survey and a study questionnaire. For ImmuneRACE Cohort 3, a participant was defined as recovered based on two consecutive negative NP/OP PCR tests, clearance by a healthcare professional, or resolution of symptoms. Mobile phlebotomists in the prospective study collected whole blood, serum and a nasopharyngeal or oropharyngeal swab from every participant. Participants in the prospective study had the option to provide additional blood draws and questionnaires over a roughly 2-month period. Prospective study blood samples were shipped either frozen or at room temperature before DNA extraction. For this clone: What antigen it recognizes has not been identified. No much larger clone exists at a distance of one base, and base qualities are not known.

The CDR3 measures 14 amino acids from cysteine to phenylalanine. The retained sequence is limited to the CDR3, 42 bases, with the frame set at the first base. CDR1 and CDR2 are read off the germline V gene (reference sequence) as LNHNV and YYDKDF. V is reduced by 1 base and J by 7 bases, leaving a spacing of 10 bases between them. TCRbeta CDR3 regions were amplified from genomic DNA by means of the immunoSEQ Assay, a bias-controlled multiplex PCR. On the study's bioinformatics: The number of nucleated cells in each sample was estimated by amplification of reference gene primers within the assay. Sequence reads were collapsed and filtered to measure the absolute abundance of every unique TCRbeta CDR3 rearrangement. For each sample, productive Simpson clonality was calculated by taking the square root of Simpson's diversity index across productive rearrangements. The table comes from immuneACCESS by way of TCRdb, which keeps in-frame sequences with V and J called. Part of the clones is missing from these tables; in studies checked, under half for an unresolved V gene and the rest for unknown reasons. The V and J calls and clone size come from that table; D and trimming were worked out from the DNA. The sample table lists around 230,000 clones, about 87% of them with a count of one. Clones ranked in the top ten supply about 2.6% of the sample.

The V gene is TRBV15 and the J gene is TRBJ1-4; there is no confident call for the D gene. The receptor was derived from a woman in her twenties or thirties who had recovered from COVID-19. Specimen: PBMCs or T cells enriched from blood (not recorded which). The nucleotide sequence reads as follows: TGTGCCACCAGCAGAGGGGAGGGTAGTGAAAAACTGTTTTTT. The translation is CATSRGEGSEKLFF.